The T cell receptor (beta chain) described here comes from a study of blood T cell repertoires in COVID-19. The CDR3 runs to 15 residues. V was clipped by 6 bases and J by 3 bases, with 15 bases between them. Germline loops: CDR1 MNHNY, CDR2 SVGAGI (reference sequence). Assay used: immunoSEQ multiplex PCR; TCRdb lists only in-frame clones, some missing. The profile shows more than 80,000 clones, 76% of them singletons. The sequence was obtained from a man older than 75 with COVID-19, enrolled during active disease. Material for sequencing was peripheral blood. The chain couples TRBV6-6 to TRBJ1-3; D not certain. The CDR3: CASSPNAQFGNTIYF. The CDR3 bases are TGTGCCAGCAGCCCCAATGCCCAGTTTGGAAACACCATATATTTT.